These 20 T cell receptor beta chains share one sample of origin, sequenced in a study of T cell changes during pregnancy in multiple sclerosis. Generated by immunoSEQ multiplex PCR, the TCRdb table keeps only in-frame clones and is missing some. The repertoire includes about 100,000 clones, just under 95% of them detected once, and 0.78% sits in the top ten. This specimen consisted of peripheral blood, obtained in the third trimester of pregnancy. The receptor set was obtained from a female donor in good health, enrolled as a control in a pregnancy study.

This clone was seen only a few times. V is TRBV4-2 and J is TRBJ2-5; tentative D call: TRBD2 (7 bases). The CDR3 runs to 15 residues. The germline CDR1 and CDR2 sequences are LGHNA and YNFKEQ. V gave up 1 base and J gave up 2 bases, with 11 bases separating them. CDR3 amino acids: CASSQARGGQETQYF. DNA of the CDR3: TGTGCCAGCAGCCAAGCTAGGGGGGGGCAAGAGACCCAGTACTTC.

The chain joins TRBV4-1 to TRBJ2-7, with 8 bases aligning to TRBD1. Germline values: CDR1 MGHRA, CDR2 YSYEKL. The CDR3 sequence is 14 residues long. The V and J ends lost 3 bases and 5 bases, in that order; junction bases with no gene match: 6. The CDR3 loop reads CASSQTGDSDEQYF. The DNA of the CDR3 is TGCGCCAGCAGCCAGACAGGGGACTCAGACGAGCAGTACTTC.

This rearrangement joins TRBV14 to TRBJ1-1, with TRBD1 matching 12 bases. J lost 5 bases, V lost 4 bases, and 8 bases had no gene match. Germline V gene lookup returns CDR1 SGHDN and CDR2 FVKESK. This CDR3 region has 16 residues. The CDR3 nucleotides are TGTGCCAGCAGCCTCCGGGACAGGGGGCTGAGGACTGAAGCTTTCTTT. Amino acids: CASSLRDRGLRTEAFF. Drawing the rest from reference TRBV14 and TRBJ1-1, the complete variable domain is EAGVTQFPSHSVIEKGQTVTLRCDPISGHDNLYWYRRVMGKEIKFLLHFVKESKQDESGMPNNRFLAERTGGTYSTLKVQPAELEDSGVYFCASSLRDRGLRTEAFFGQGTRLTVV.

The chain couples TRBV5-5 to TRBJ1-1, with D maybe TRBD1 (6 bases). Trimming stripped 0 bases from V and 0 bases from J, with 15 bases between. The CDR3 sequence is 17 residues long. Germline V gene data show CDR1 as SGHKS and CDR2 as YYEKEE (reference sequence). The CDR3 DNA is TGTGCCAGCAGCTTGGAGGGGGTTGGGGTCGTGAACACTGAAGCTTTCTTT. It encodes CASSLEGVGVVNTEAFF.

The genes are TRBV9 and TRBJ1-2, with 8 bases fitting TRBD1. The germline V gene has CDR1 SGDLS and CDR2 YYNGEE. V was pared by 2 bases and J by 3 bases, with 0 bases of the junction left unmatched. The CDR3 covers 13 residues. CDR3 nucleotides: TGTGCCAGCAGCGTGGGACAGGACTATGGCTACACCTTC. This translates into CASSVGQDYGYTF.

The V call is TRBV7-9, the J call TRBJ2-7; TRBD1 matches 9 bases. The V gene's germline CDR1 is SEHNR and CDR2 FQNEAQ (reference sequence). With 6 bases clipped from V and 1 base from J, the junction kept 7 bases outside the gene matches. This CDR3 comprises 15 residues. The CDR3 region is CASRSPGQGSYEQYF. For the CDR3, the DNA is TGTGCCAGCAGGTCGCCGGGACAGGGATCCTACGAGCAGTACTTC. The entire variable domain, with the rest obtained from reference TRBV7-9 and TRBJ2-7, is as follows: DTGVSQNPRHKITKRGQNVTFRCDPISEHNRLYWYRQTLGQGPEFLTYFQNEAQLEKSRLLSDRFSAERPKGSFSTLEIQRTEQGDSAMYLCASRSPGQGSYEQYFGPGTRLTVT.

This chain links TRBV4-3 with TRBJ1-5; a possible D gene is TRBD1 (5 bases). This CDR3 has 15 residues. Deletions cut 0 bases from V and 6 bases from J, with 12 bases between. Germline lookup yields CDR1 LGHNA and CDR2 YSLEER. For the CDR3, the DNA is TGCGCCAGCAGCCAAGATGGATGGGGCGGTCAGCCCCAGCATTTT. Its translation: CASSQDGWGGQPQHF.

J is TRBJ2-7 and V is TRBV5-1, with no clear D. The CDR3 covers 14 residues. Germline-derived CDR1 and CDR2 are SGHRS and YFSETQ. V dropped 1 base and J dropped 2 bases, with 10 bases sitting between them. This CDR3 reads CASSLNAEPYEQYF. The CDR3 nucleotides are TGCGCCAGCAGCTTGAATGCGGAACCCTACGAGCAGTACTTC.

The rearrangement joins TRBV4-3 to TRBJ1-4, with 11 bases identical to TRBD1. The V gene end was trimmed by 4 bases and the J gene end by 3 bases; junction bases not matched to a gene: 13. The CDR3 is 19 amino acids. Per the germline V gene, CDR1 is LGHNA and CDR2 is YSLEER. CDR3 protein: CASSPGQGARLRANEKLFF. The CDR3 nucleotides read TGCGCCAGCAGCCCTGGACAGGGGGCGCGTTTACGGGCTAATGAAAAACTGTTTTTT.

This chain connects TRBV12-5 to TRBJ1-2; no clear D gene. CDR3 length: 14 residues. V was clipped by 5 bases and J by 6 bases, with 16 bases between them. Germline V gives CDR1 LGHNT, CDR2 FRNRAP. CDR3 DNA sequence: TGTGCTAGTGGTCCCCGCGGTGCGGGCAATGGCTACACCTTC. Translating it yields CASGPRGAGNGYTF.

The V and J genes are TRBV15 and TRBJ1-1; TRBD1 aligns across 11 bases. Germline V lookup: CDR1 LNHNV, CDR2 YYDKDF (reference sequence). Unmatched junction bases numbered 3, after V lost 1 base and J lost 5 bases. This CDR3 is built from 15 residues. The CDR3, as DNA: TGTGCCACCAGCAGAGGGACAGGGGGCGCAACTGAAGCTTTCTTT. This sequence encodes CATSRGTGGATEAFF.

CDR3 sequence reads: CASSASILQGAGGYTF. The CDR3 coding sequence is TGTGCCAGCAGCGCCTCGATACTACAGGGGGCTGGAGGCTACACCTTC. This chain uses TRBV7-2 with TRBJ1-2, with TRBD1 identical over 9 bases. V was clipped by 5 bases and J by 8 bases; unmatched bases: 15. The length of the CDR3 is 16 residues. Germline CDR1 and CDR2: SGHTA and FQGNSA.

The chain combines TRBV20-1 with TRBJ1-6, with D unresolved. Germline V gives CDR1 DFQATT, CDR2 SNEGSKA (reference sequence). This CDR3 is 10 amino acids long. The V end lost 6 bases, the J end lost 11 bases, and 8 bases lay between the germline ends. CDR3 in amino acids: CSAPEAPLHF. DNA of the CDR3: TGCAGTGCACCAGAAGCACCCCTCCACTTT.

In its sample, this clone was seen once. This rearrangement joins TRBV5-4 to TRBJ2-4, with 8 bases aligning to TRBD2. V was clipped by 3 bases and J by 7 bases; unmatched bases: 9. The germline CDR1 and CDR2 sequences are SGHNT and YYREEE (reference sequence). This CDR3 has 15 residues. CDR3 amino acids: CASSSDGGERNIQYF. The CDR3 DNA follows: TGTGCCAGCAGCTCGGACGGGGGGGAACGCAACATTCAGTACTTC.

The chain is built from TRBV7-8 and TRBJ1-5; weak D call: TRBD1 (5 bases). The CDR3 length is 14 residues. Looked up from germline, CDR1 is SGHVS and CDR2 is FQNEAQ. V lost 1 base and J 5 bases, leaving 9 bases between the germline ends. The CDR3 reads CASSLVGVDQPQHF. The CDR3 nucleotides read TGTGCCAGCAGCTTAGTAGGGGTGGATCAGCCCCAGCATTTT.

The rearrangement joins TRBV7-2 to TRBJ2-7, with a weak D call TRBD1 (6 bases). This CDR3 has 14 amino acids. Per the germline V gene, CDR1 is SGHTA and CDR2 is FQGNSA. V was shortened by 1 base and J by 2 bases, with 9 bases between the two germline ends. CDR3 DNA: TGTGCCAGCAGCTTAGGGACAGCTCCCTACGAGCAGTACTTC. Translating it yields CASSLGTAPYEQYF.

This clone occurred a few times. The J gene is TRBJ1-1, the V gene TRBV28; 8 bases match TRBD1. Trimming took 5 bases from V and 2 from J; bases not matched to a gene: 7. Per the germline V gene, CDR1 is MDHEN and CDR2 is SYDVKM. The CDR3 consists of 15 residues. The CDR3 loop is CASSLGTGVNTEAFF. The CDR3 DNA is TGTGCCAGCAGTCTCGGGACAGGAGTTAACACTGAAGCTTTCTTT. Full variable domain (outside the CDR3, taken from reference TRBV28 and TRBJ1-1): DVKVTQSSRYLVKRTGEKVFLECVQDMDHENMFWYRQDPGLGLRLIYFSYDVKMKEKGDIPEGYSVSREKKERFSLILESASTNQTSMYLCASSLGTGVNTEAFFGQGTRLTVV.

The V and J genes are TRBV4-1 and TRBJ1-5; no reliable D call. Trimming left V 1 base short and J 6 bases short, with 13 bases between. From germline, CDR1 is MGHRA and CDR2 YSYEKL. CDR3 size: 15 residues. The CDR3 sequence is CASSQVRSRGQPQHF. In DNA, the CDR3 is TGCGCCAGCAGCCAAGTGCGAAGCCGGGGTCAGCCCCAGCATTTT.

V usage is TRBV9 and J usage is TRBJ2-1, with TRBD2 matching 8 bases. The CDR3 loop spans 18 amino acids. Germline values: CDR1 SGDLS, CDR2 YYNGEE. Germline trimming cut 3 bases from V and 1 base from J; bases unmatched to any gene: 12. The CDR3 DNA sequence: TGTGCCAGCAGCGCTTTGGGACTAGGCCTTTCGTCCTACAATGAGCAGTTCTTC. Translated: CASSALGLGLSSYNEQFF.

Turning to this clone: The sample holds other DNA sequences that translate to the same CDR3. The rearrangement links TRBV14 to TRBJ1-2; possible D gene TRBD1, 6 bases. The CDR3 length is 13 residues. V lost 0 bases and J lost 5, with 7 bases in between. In germline, CDR1 is SGHDN, CDR2 FVKESK. This CDR3 is CASSQDGTYGYTF. CDR3 coding DNA: TGTGCCAGCAGCCAAGATGGGACATATGGCTACACCTTC.